This T cell receptor (beta chain) was sequenced for a study of shared clonotypes between healthy human individuals. The CDR3 has 14 residues. CDR1 and CDR2 from the germline V gene are MNHNS and SASEGT. Deletions cut 4 bases from V and 3 bases from J, with 13 bases between. About this clone: What it recognizes is unknown.

The method was immunoSEQ multiplex PCR; TCRdb's version includes in-frame clones alone and lacks a portion of them. The table records a few million clones, 95% of them present only once. Study-level findings and limits: Several donors held about 5% of naive CD4 clonotypes in common.

This receptor was obtained from a young man in good health. This chain uses TRBV6-1 with TRBJ2-7; D is uncertain. The specimen was naive CD4+ T cells sorted from blood. This sample's subset: CD45RA+ positively selected. CDR3 loop: CASSGQAGHYEQYF. The DNA of the CDR3 is TGTGCCAGCAGTGGCCAGGCAGGCCACTACGAGCAGTACTTC.